This TCR beta chain stems from a study of blood T cells in healthy people across ages. General study findings and limits: Significant beta diversity loss was already apparent by age approximately 37, declining roughly linearly.

Points on this clonotype: Its antigen remains unknown.

This CDR3 comprises 15 residues. The V segment lost 4 bases and the J segment 5 bases; nucleotides outside the gene matches: 8. The germline V gene encodes CDR1 MNHEY and CDR2 SMNVEV (reference sequence). A second PCR of roughly 7 to 11 cycles used a sample-barcoded 5' primer and a J-beta primer mix. Per-sample output comprised a minimum of 2.5 million paired-end reads containing CDR3. TCRdb called the 5' RACE reads again in MiXCR, with one record for every CDR3 protein. Of hundreds of thousands of distinct CDR3 sequences listed, roughly 56% were seen once; the top ten hold under 30%. The source material was blood. This clonotype was sampled from a man in his forties or fifties in good health. The V gene is TRBV27, the J gene TRBJ2-1; 7 positions agree with TRBD1. The CDR3 nucleotides are TGTGCCAGCAGTTGGTTCACAGGGGTCCACAATGAGCAGTTCTTC. This codes for CASSWFTGVHNEQFF.